This section outlines one T cell receptor beta chain sequence together with its context. As yet, its antigen is unknown. A single record per CDR3 protein comes from TCRdb applying MiXCR to the 5' RACE reads. The sample yields about 27,000 distinct CDR3 sequences, 7.4% seen once. Germline V gives CDR1 DFQATT, CDR2 SNEGSKA (reference sequence). V lost 2 bases to trimming and J lost 0 bases, with 12 bases between them. The CDR3 consists of 15 residues. The entry originates in a study of T-cell memory formation after mild COVID-19. General study results and limits: Some clones that responded turned up in pre-infection memory, which suggests that cross-reactive memory joined in. CD4/CD8 balance held among clones contracting day 15 to 85, and later expanders leaned CD4+.

The sequence was collected from an adult woman who had mild COVID-19 (a few samples of this study predate the infection). Cell type and time point are not known. Sequenced input: PBMCs or a T cell subset sorted from them (not recorded which). V usage is TRBV20-1 and J usage is TRBJ2-3; tentative D call: TRBD1 (6 bases). The CDR3 loop reads CSARSGARSTDTQYF. The CDR3 DNA follows: TGCAGTGCTAGATCAGGGGCCCGTAGCACAGATACGCAGTATTTT.